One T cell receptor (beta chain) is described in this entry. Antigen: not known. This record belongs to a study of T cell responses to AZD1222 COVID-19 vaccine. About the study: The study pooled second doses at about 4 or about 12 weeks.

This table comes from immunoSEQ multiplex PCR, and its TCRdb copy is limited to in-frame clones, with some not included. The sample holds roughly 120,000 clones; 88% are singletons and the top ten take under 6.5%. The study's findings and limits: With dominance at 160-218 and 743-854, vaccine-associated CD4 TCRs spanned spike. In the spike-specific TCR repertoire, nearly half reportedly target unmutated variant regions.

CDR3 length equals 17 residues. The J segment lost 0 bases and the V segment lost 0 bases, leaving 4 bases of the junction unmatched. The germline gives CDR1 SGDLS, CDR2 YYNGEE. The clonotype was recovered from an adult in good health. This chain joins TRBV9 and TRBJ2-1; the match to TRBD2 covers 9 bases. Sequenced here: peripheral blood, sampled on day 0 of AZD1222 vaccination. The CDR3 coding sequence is TGTGCCAGCAGCGTAGGGCGCGGGGGGGCCTCCTACAATGAGCAGTTCTTC. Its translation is CASSVGRGGASYNEQFF.